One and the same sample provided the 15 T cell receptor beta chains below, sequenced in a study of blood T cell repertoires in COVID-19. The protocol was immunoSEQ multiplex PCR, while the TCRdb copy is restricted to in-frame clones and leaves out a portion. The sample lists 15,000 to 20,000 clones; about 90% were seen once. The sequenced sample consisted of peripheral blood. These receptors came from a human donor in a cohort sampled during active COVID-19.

DNA for the CDR3: TGTGCCATCAAGGGGGACAGGGTTATGAACACTGAAGCTTTCTTT. Translated, it gives CAIKGDRVMNTEAFF. The V call is TRBV10-3, the J call TRBJ1-1; TRBD1 matches 9 bases. The CDR3 extends over 15 amino acids. The junction had 6 bases not matched to a gene; V was cut back by 7 bases and J by 0 bases. Germline loops: CDR1 ENHRY, CDR2 SYGVKD.

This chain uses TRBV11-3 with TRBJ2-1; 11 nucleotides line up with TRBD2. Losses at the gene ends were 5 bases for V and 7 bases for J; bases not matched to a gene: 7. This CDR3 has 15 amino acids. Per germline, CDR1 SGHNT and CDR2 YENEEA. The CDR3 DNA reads TGTGCCAGCAGCACAACTAGCGGGAGTTTGAATGAGCAGTTCTTC. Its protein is CASSTTSGSLNEQFF.

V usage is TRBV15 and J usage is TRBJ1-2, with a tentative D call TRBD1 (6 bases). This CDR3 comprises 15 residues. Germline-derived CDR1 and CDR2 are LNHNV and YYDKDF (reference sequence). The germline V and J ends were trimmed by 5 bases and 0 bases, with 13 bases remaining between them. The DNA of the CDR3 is TGTGCCACCAGCTTACTCAGGGGATCTAACTATGGCTACACCTTC. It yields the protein CATSLLRGSNYGYTF.

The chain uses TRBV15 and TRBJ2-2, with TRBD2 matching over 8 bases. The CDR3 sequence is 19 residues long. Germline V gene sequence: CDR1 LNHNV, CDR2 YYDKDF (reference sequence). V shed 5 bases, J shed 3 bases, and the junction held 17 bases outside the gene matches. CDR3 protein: CATSPPQTSESLYTGELFF. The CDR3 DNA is TGTGCCACCAGCCCCCCCCAGACTAGCGAAAGTCTATACACCGGGGAGCTGTTTTTT. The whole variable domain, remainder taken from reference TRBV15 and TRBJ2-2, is DAMVIQNPRYQVTQFGKPVTLSCSQTLNHNVMYWYQQKSSQAPKLLFHYYDKDFNNEADTPDNFQSRRPNTSFCFLDIRSPGLGDTAMYLCATSPPQTSESLYTGELFFGEGSRLTVL.

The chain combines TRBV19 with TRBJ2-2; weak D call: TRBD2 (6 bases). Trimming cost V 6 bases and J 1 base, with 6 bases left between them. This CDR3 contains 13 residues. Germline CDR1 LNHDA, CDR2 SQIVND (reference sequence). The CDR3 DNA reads TGTGCCAGTAGGGGAGGGAACACCGGGGAGCTGTTTTTT. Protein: CASRGGNTGELFF.

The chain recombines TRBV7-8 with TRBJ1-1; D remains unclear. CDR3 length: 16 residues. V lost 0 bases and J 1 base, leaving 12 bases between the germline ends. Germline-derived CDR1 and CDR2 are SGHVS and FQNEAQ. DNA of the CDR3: TGTGCCAGCAGCTTAGCGGTGCGGCCAGCGAACACTGAAGCTTTCTTT. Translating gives CASSLAVRPANTEAFF.

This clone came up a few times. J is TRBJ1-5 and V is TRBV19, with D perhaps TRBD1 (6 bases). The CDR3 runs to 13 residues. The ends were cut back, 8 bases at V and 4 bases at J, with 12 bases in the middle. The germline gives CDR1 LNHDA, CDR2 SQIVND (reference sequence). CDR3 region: CASEQGLNQPQHF. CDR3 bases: TGTGCCAGTGAACAGGGCCTAAATCAGCCCCAGCATTTT.

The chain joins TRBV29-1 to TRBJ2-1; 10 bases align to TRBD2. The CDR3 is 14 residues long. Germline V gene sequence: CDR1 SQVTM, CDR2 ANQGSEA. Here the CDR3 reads CSYSQAGGPNEQFF. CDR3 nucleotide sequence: TGCAGTTATTCTCAAGCGGGAGGGCCCAATGAGCAGTTCTTC.

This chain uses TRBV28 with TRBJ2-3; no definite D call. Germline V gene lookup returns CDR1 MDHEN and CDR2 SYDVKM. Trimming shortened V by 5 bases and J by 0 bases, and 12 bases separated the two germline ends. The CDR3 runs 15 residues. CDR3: CASSPQVGSTDTQYF. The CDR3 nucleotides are TGTGCCAGCAGTCCGCAGGTTGGTAGCACAGATACGCAGTATTTT.

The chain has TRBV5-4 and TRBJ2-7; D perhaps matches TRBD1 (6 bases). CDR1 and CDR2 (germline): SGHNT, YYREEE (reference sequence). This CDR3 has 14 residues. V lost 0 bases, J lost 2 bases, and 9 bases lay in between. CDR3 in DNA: TGTGCCAGCAGCTTGGACGGGACACCCTACGAGCAGTACTTC. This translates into CASSLDGTPYEQYF. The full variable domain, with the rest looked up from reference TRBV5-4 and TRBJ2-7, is ETGVTQSPTHLIKTRGQQVTLRCSSQSGHNTVSWYQQALGQGPQFIFQYYREEENGRGNFPPRFSGLQFPNYSSELNVNALELDDSALYLCASSLDGTPYEQYFGPGTRLTVT.

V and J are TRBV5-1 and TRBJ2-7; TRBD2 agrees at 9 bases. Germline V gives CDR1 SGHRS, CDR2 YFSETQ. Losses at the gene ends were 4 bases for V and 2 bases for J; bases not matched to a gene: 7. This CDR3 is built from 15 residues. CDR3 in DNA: TGCGCCAGCAGCCCCCTAGCGGGGTTGGCCTACGAGCAGTACTTC. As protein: CASSPLAGLAYEQYF.

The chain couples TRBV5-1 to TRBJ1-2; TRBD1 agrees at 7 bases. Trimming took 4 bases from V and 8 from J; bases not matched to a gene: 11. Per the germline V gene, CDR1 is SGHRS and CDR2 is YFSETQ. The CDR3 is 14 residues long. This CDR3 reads CASSHRQGAGGYTF. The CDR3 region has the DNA TGCGCCAGCAGCCACCGACAGGGCGCGGGGGGCTACACCTTC.

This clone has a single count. The CDR3 region is CASRDPGTGGHYEQYF. CDR3 nucleotides: TGTGCCAGTAGGGACCCCGGGACAGGGGGCCATTACGAGCAGTACTTC. V gene TRBV19 combines with J gene TRBJ2-7; 12 bases fit TRBD1. The germline V gene has CDR1 LNHDA and CDR2 SQIVND (reference sequence). CDR3 size: 16 residues. Trimming took 6 bases from V and 4 from J; bases not matched to a gene: 10. Complete variable domain (other parts from reference TRBV19 and TRBJ2-7): DGGITQSPKYLFRKEGQNVTLSCEQNLNHDAMYWYRQDPGQGLRLIYYSQIVNDFQKGDIAEGYSVSREKKESFPLTVTSAQKNPTAFYLCASRDPGTGGHYEQYFGPGTRLTVT.

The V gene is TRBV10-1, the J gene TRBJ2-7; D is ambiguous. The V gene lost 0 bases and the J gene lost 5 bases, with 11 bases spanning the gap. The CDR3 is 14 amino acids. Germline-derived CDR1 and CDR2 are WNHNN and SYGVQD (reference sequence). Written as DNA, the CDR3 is TGCGCCAGCAGTGAGTCGACCACGGCGGACGAGCAGTACTTC. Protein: CASSESTTADEQYF.

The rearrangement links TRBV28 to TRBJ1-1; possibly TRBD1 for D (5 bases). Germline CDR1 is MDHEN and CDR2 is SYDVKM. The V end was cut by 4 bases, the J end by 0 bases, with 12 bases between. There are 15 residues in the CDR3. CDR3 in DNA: TGTGCCAGCAGTTCGGGGGGGATGGTGAACACTGAAGCTTTCTTT. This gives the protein CASSSGGMVNTEAFF.